A single sample gave rise to the 15 T cell receptor beta chains below, sequenced in a study of identical twins. TCRdb re-called the 5' RACE reads with MiXCR, one entry per CDR3 protein. This table holds 400,000 to 550,000 distinct CDR3 sequences, around 20% found once. Separately, the same data were catalogued under a study of T cells expressing NK-cell markers.

Sequences were obtained from CD4+ T cells sorted from blood. These receptors all stem from a woman in her late teens or twenties in good health.

This rearrangement joins TRBV20-1 to TRBJ2-3, with 12 bases identical to TRBD2. The CDR3 covers 14 residues. In germline, CDR1 is DFQATT, CDR2 SNEGSKA (reference sequence). V dropped 5 bases and J dropped 6; count of bases not matched to a gene: 6. CDR3: CSARASGRADTQYF. CDR3 bases: TGCAGTGCTCGTGCTAGCGGGAGGGCCGATACGCAGTATTTT.

This sequence joins TRBV3-1 and TRBJ2-3; D gene uncertain. Germline V gene lookup returns CDR1 LGHDT and CDR2 YNNKEL (reference sequence). The CDR3 extends over 20 amino acids. Trimming cost V 0 bases and J 1 base, with 23 bases left between them. CDR3 coding DNA: TGTGCCAGCAGCCAAGACCCGCGAAAAAATGGCCGGCCTGGCACAGATACGCAGTATTTT. Translated, it gives CASSQDPRKNGRPGTDTQYF.

In this sample, this clonotype turned up a few times. V usage is TRBV5-1 and J usage is TRBJ2-7; TRBD2 matches 13 bases. The junction had 1 base not matched to a gene; V was cut back by 4 bases and J by 3 bases. Germline CDR1 is SGHRS and CDR2 is YFSETQ. The CDR3 has 14 amino acids. The CDR3 protein is CASSGTSGDYEQYF. The CDR3 DNA sequence: TGCGCCAGCAGCGGGACTAGCGGGGACTACGAGCAGTACTTC.

The rearrangement joins TRBV3-1 to TRBJ1-5; D might be TRBD1 (6 bases). Germline loops: CDR1 LGHDT, CDR2 YNNKEL (reference sequence). This CDR3 region has 14 residues. Trimming took off 0 bases at V and 4 bases at J, with 7 bases between the two ends. The CDR3 sequence: CASSQDTGNQPQHF. As DNA, the CDR3 is TGTGCCAGCAGCCAAGACACAGGGAATCAGCCCCAGCATTTT.

The chain uses TRBV7-9 and TRBJ1-1; D unclear. CDR3 length: 14 residues. Germline V gene data show CDR1 as SEHNR and CDR2 as FQNEAQ (reference sequence). V lost 3 bases, J lost 6 bases, and 14 bases lay in between. The CDR3, as DNA: TGTGCCAGCAGCTTCGGACTTGGGATTTCTGAAGCTTTCTTT. This translates into CASSFGLGISEAFF. The complete variable domain, with remaining parts taken from reference TRBV7-9 and TRBJ1-1, reads DTGVSQNPRHKITKRGQNVTFRCDPISEHNRLYWYRQTLGQGPEFLTYFQNEAQLEKSRLLSDRFSAERPKGSFSTLEIQRTEQGDSAMYLCASSFGLGISEAFFGQGTRLTVV.

The rearrangement uses TRBV15 and TRBJ2-4; D is uncertain. This CDR3 has 11 amino acids. Germline loops: CDR1 LNHNV, CDR2 YYDKDF (reference sequence). The V end lost 3 bases, the J end lost 9 bases, and 6 bases lay between the germline ends. CDR3 DNA: TGTGCCACCAGCAGTTACTTCATTCAGTACTTC. Translation: CATSSYFIQYF. The entire variable domain, with the rest obtained from reference TRBV15 and TRBJ2-4, is as follows: DAMVIQNPRYQVTQFGKPVTLSCSQTLNHNVMYWYQQKSSQAPKLLFHYYDKDFNNEADTPDNFQSRRPNTSFCFLDIRSPGLGDTAMYLCATSSYFIQYFGAGTRLSVL.

The chain employs TRBV11-2 and TRBJ2-2, with D tentatively TRBD1 (6 bases). Per the germline V gene, CDR1 is SGHAT and CDR2 is FQNNGV. CDR3 length: 15 residues. The ends were cut back, 1 base at V and 3 bases at J, with 9 bases in the middle. The CDR3 is CASSLVTGHTGELFF. In nucleotides, the CDR3 is TGTGCCAGCAGCTTAGTAACAGGGCACACCGGGGAGCTGTTTTTT.

In this sample, this clonotype turned up a few times. This sequence joins TRBV5-1 and TRBJ2-2; 8 bases line up with TRBD2. The CDR3 loop spans 16 amino acids. Germline V lookup: CDR1 SGHRS, CDR2 YFSETQ. V dropped 4 bases and J dropped 7; count of bases not matched to a gene: 12. CDR3 sequence reads: CASSPLSVSGGGELFF. The CDR3 DNA is TGCGCCAGCAGCCCCCTTTCGGTCAGCGGGGGCGGGGAGCTGTTTTTT.

This clonotype was detected ten times or more. J is TRBJ2-3 and V is TRBV18; TRBD1 matches at 11 bases. Germline loops: CDR1 KGHSH, CDR2 LQKENI. J was trimmed by 4 bases and V by 3 bases; bases with no gene match: 3. There are 15 residues in the CDR3. The CDR3 reads CASSPGTGGADTQYF. The CDR3 DNA follows: TGTGCCAGCTCACCCGGGACAGGGGGTGCAGATACGCAGTATTTT.

The rearrangement joins TRBV6-5 to TRBJ2-3; the D is unclear. V lost 6 bases, J lost 7 bases, and 11 bases lay in between. This CDR3 region has 12 residues. CDR1 is MNHEY and CDR2 is SVGAGI in the germline V gene. The CDR3 protein is CASSSGWHTQYF. As DNA, the CDR3 is TGTGCCAGCAGCTCGGGTTGGCATACGCAGTATTTT.

The rearrangement uses TRBV5-8 and TRBJ2-5; no firm D call. The CDR3 has 14 amino acids. V dropped 0 bases and J dropped 4 bases, with 10 bases sitting between them. Germline V gives CDR1 SGHTS, CDR2 YDEGEE. DNA for the CDR3: TGTGCCAGCAGCTTGGAACCAGTGGCAGAGACCCAGTACTTC. Translating it yields CASSLEPVAETQYF.

J is TRBJ2-1 and V is TRBV5-8, with 8 bases lining up with TRBD1. The CDR3 is 17 residues long. Trimming took 2 bases from V and 6 from J; bases not matched to a gene: 13. Germline values: CDR1 SGHTS, CDR2 YDEGEE. The CDR3 DNA sequence: TGTGCCAGCAGCTTACTATTAGGACAGGGAGAGGGCAATGAGCAGTTCTTC. Encoded protein: CASSLLLGQGEGNEQFF.

The chain is built from TRBV6-5 and TRBJ2-1, with 12 bases that match TRBD2. The CDR3 runs to 17 residues. Looked up from germline, CDR1 is MNHEY and CDR2 is SVGAGI. Trimming cost V 2 bases and J 5 bases; bases outside gene matches: 7. The DNA of the CDR3 is TGTGCCAGCAGTTACGTTACTAGCGGGGGGCGAAACAATGAGCAGTTCTTC. Its protein is CASSYVTSGGRNNEQFF.

The chain joins TRBV12-5 to TRBJ2-1, with D possibly being TRBD1 (6 bases). Trimming stripped 0 bases from V and 0 bases from J, with 12 bases between. The CDR3 contains 17 residues. From germline, CDR1 is LGHNT and CDR2 FRNRAP. CDR3 loop: CASGLVSTGSSYNEQFF. The CDR3, as DNA: TGTGCTAGTGGTTTGGTATCGACAGGTAGCTCCTACAATGAGCAGTTCTTC.

Note on this clonotype: A much larger clone is a single base away; this may be a read error. The chain recombines TRBV11-1 with TRBJ2-1; maybe TRBD1 (5 bases). Germline lookup yields CDR1 SGHAT and CDR2 FQDESV (reference sequence). Trimming stripped 5 bases from V and 4 bases from J, with 9 bases between. The CDR3 loop spans 13 amino acids. DNA of the CDR3: TGTGCCAGCAGCCCGACAGAATACAATGAGCAGTTCTTC. The encoded protein is CASSPTEYNEQFF.